This passage covers 20 T cell receptor beta chains from one sample sequenced in a study of blood T cells in healthy people across ages (dated by TCRdb to 2013 to 2016). Library construction relied on 5' RACE. Instrument on record: Illumina HiSeq 2500. The second PCR ran for roughly 7 to 12 cycles and used a J-beta primer mix along with a sample-barcoded 5' primer. TCRdb redid the processing of the public reads, applying fastp at Q25 and MiXCR, and retained in-frame beta chains. Rows are unified per CDR3 protein, each entry keeping the most common DNA and genes. This sample comprises approximately 850,000 distinct CDR3 sequences, 58% of them detected only once. The ten largest clones take up 22% of the sample. The specimen sequenced was blood. These TCRs come from a young man in good health.

This chain joins TRBV5-1 and TRBJ1-1; D call uncertain. Germline V gives CDR1 SGHRS, CDR2 YFSETQ. V was shortened by 2 bases and J by 3 bases, with 11 bases between the two germline ends. CDR3 size: 14 residues. The CDR3 DNA is TGCGCCAGCAGCTTATCTGGGATGCACACTGAAGCTTTCTTT. Protein sequence: CASSLSGMHTEAFF.

The chain links TRBV6-1 to TRBJ1-2; D remains ambiguous. Germline values: CDR1 MNHNS, CDR2 SASEGT. The V and J ends lost 6 bases and 5 bases respectively, with 13 bases between them. This CDR3 region has 13 residues. In DNA form, the CDR3 reads TGTGCCAGCAGAAAATACGGGTCATATGGCTACACCTTC. Its protein product is CASRKYGSYGYTF.

The chain employs TRBV20-1 and TRBJ2-7, with D hard to call. V shed 2 bases and J shed 1 base, with 9 bases lying between them. Germline loops: CDR1 DFQATT, CDR2 SNEGSKA (reference sequence). The CDR3 runs 13 residues. CDR3 protein: CSARRAGSYEQYF. CDR3 sequence (DNA): TGCAGTGCTAGAAGGGCAGGTTCCTACGAGCAGTACTTC.

The genes are TRBV29-1 and TRBJ2-4; 10 nucleotides align to TRBD1. Trimming took 5 bases from V and 7 from J; bases not matched to a gene: 11. The germline V gene encodes CDR1 SQVTM and CDR2 ANQGSEA. The CDR3 is 15 residues long. DNA for the CDR3: TGCAGCGTTCACTCACCGACAGGGGGCGCGAACATTCAGTACTTC. Amino acid sequence: CSVHSPTGGANIQYF.

Here the CDR3 reads CASQSRLNYGYTF. In DNA form, the CDR3 reads TGTGCCAGCCAGAGTCGGTTGAACTATGGCTACACCTTC. The chain combines TRBV12-3 or TRBV12-4 with TRBJ1-2; D uncertain. CDR3 length equals 13 residues. V lost 8 bases, J lost 2 bases, and 12 bases lay in between.

The V gene is TRBV7-2, the J gene TRBJ2-7; 8 positions agree with TRBD2. Trimming removed 2 bases from V and 6 bases from J; junction bases left unmatched: 9. CDR1 is SGHTA, CDR2 FQGNSA, per germline. CDR3 length: 15 residues. The CDR3 DNA reads as TGTGCCAGCAGCTTAAATGCGGGAGGTTCGGGCGAGCAGTACTTC. This gives the protein CASSLNAGGSGEQYF.

The chain joins TRBV20-1 to TRBJ2-4, with D tentatively TRBD2 (6 bases). Germline V gene data show CDR1 as DFQATT and CDR2 as SNEGSKA (reference sequence). The CDR3 has 16 residues. Trimming pared 2 bases from V and 3 bases from J, leaving 17 bases between. The CDR3 sequence is CSARRGGELVKNIQYF. For the CDR3, the DNA is TGCAGTGCTAGAAGAGGAGGGGAACTAGTCAAAAACATTCAGTACTTC.

This sequence joins TRBV10-3 and TRBJ2-7; 8 bases line up with TRBD1. The CDR3 contains 16 residues. Germline CDR1 and CDR2: ENHRY and SYGVKD. The J segment lost 0 bases and the V segment lost 6 bases, leaving 10 bases of the junction unmatched. The CDR3 here is CAISLISDRASYEQYF. The CDR3, as DNA: TGTGCCATCAGCCTAATCTCGGACAGGGCCTCCTACGAGCAGTACTTC.

The rearrangement links TRBV7-9 to TRBJ2-3; 11 bases are shared with TRBD2. Germline V gene lookup returns CDR1 SEHNR and CDR2 FQNEAQ (reference sequence). This CDR3 is 17 amino acids long. V lost 5 bases to trimming and J lost 2 bases; unmatched junction nucleotides: 9. This chain's CDR3 is CASSILTSGDYTDTQYF. The CDR3 region has the DNA TGTGCCAGCAGCATCCTGACTAGCGGGGACTACACAGATACGCAGTATTTT.

The sample holds a few counts of this clonotype. The J gene is TRBJ1-2, the V gene TRBV29-1; a possible D gene is TRBD1 (5 bases). The germline gives CDR1 SQVTM, CDR2 ANQGSEA. The CDR3 runs 12 residues. Trimming left V 4 bases short and J 3 bases short, with 9 bases between. The CDR3 DNA follows: TGCAGCGTTGCAGGGTTACACTATGGCTACACCTTC. It specifies CSVAGLHYGYTF.

On this clonotype: A read error may explain this, as a much larger clone is one base away. The J gene is TRBJ2-7, the V gene TRBV27; 11 bases map to TRBD1. Trimming cost V 6 bases and J 3 bases; bases outside gene matches: 4. Germline V gives CDR1 MNHEY, CDR2 SMNVEV (reference sequence). The CDR3 is 14 amino acids. The CDR3 reads CASRPGTGGYEQYF. CDR3 in DNA: TGTGCCAGCAGACCCGGGACAGGGGGCTACGAGCAGTACTTC.

For this clonotype: A clone one base away is much larger, so this may be a read error. The chain is built from TRBV4-3 and TRBJ2-1, with D perhaps matching TRBD1 (6 bases). V was clipped by 6 bases and J by 6 bases, with 12 bases between them. This CDR3 has 13 amino acids. In germline, CDR1 is LGHNA, CDR2 YSLEER. The CDR3 loop reads CASSLNRANEQFF. CDR3 DNA sequence: TGCGCCAGCAGTCTCAACAGGGCCAATGAGCAGTTCTTC.

This clonotype was seen only a few times. The V and J genes are TRBV20-1 and TRBJ1-1; no clear D. V shed 3 bases and J shed 5 bases, with 13 bases lying between them. The CDR3 is 13 amino acids. Germline V gives CDR1 DFQATT, CDR2 SNEGSKA (reference sequence). The CDR3 nucleotides read TGCAGTGCTAGTACCCACCGGAGGACTGAAGCTTTCTTT. Amino acids: CSASTHRRTEAFF.

This clonotype was seen only a few times. The V call is TRBV6-1, the J call TRBJ2-4; no definite D call. V lost 7 bases, J lost 1 base, and 17 bases lay in between. The germline V gene encodes CDR1 MNHNS and CDR2 SASEGT. CDR3 length: 16 residues. The CDR3 reads CASTSVRTGAKNIQYF. The CDR3 DNA follows: TGTGCCAGCACCAGCGTTCGGACCGGGGCCAAAAACATTCAGTACTTC.

The chain recombines TRBV3-1 with TRBJ1-1, with unresolved D. V lost 1 base to trimming and J lost 4 bases, with 4 bases between them. CDR1 is LGHDT, CDR2 YNNKEL, per germline (reference sequence). CDR3 size: 12 residues. CDR3 coding DNA: TGTGCCAGCAGCCAAGTGACCACTGAAGCTTTCTTT. This encodes CASSQVTTEAFF.

Concerning this clonotype itself: As the CDR3 is not closed by the conserved phenylalanine or tryptophan, this likely results from a read error. The chain carries TRBV10-3 and TRBJ1-6; TRBD1 aligns across 11 bases. Per germline, CDR1 ENHRY and CDR2 SYGVKD. This CDR3 spans 14 amino acids. The ends lost 6 bases at V and 9 bases at J; junction bases unmatched: 4. The CDR3 is CAIRPGQGGSPLHI. In DNA form, the CDR3 reads TGTGCCATCAGACCGGGACAGGGGGGTTCACCCCTCCACATT.

In the case of this clonotype: This could be a read error, since a much larger clone is one nucleotide away. CDR3 nucleotide sequence: TGTGCCAGCAGCGTTGAACTAGGCTCCTACGAGCAGTACTTC. It codes for CASSVELGSYEQYF. J is TRBJ2-7 and V is TRBV7-6, with TRBD2 as a possible D gene (5 bases). This CDR3 has 14 amino acids. With 5 bases removed from V and 0 bases from J, the gap between germline ends came to 11 bases. Germline lookup yields CDR1 SGHVS and CDR2 FNYEAQ.

About this clonotype: Its ends do not fully match the called genes, so a read error is possible. This chain joins TRBV7-2 and TRBJ2-7, with D maybe TRBD1 (5 bases). CDR3 size: 14 residues. Looked up from germline, CDR1 is SGHTA and CDR2 is FQGNSA. The CDR3 DNA is TGTGCCAGCATCTTACAGGACGGAATTTACGAGCAGTACTTC. It codes for CASILQDGIYEQYF.

This clonotype has only a few counts. V is TRBV4-2 and J is TRBJ2-5, with TRBD2 matching 14 bases. The V gene end was trimmed by 0 bases and the J gene end by 7 bases; junction bases not matched to a gene: 13. CDR3 length equals 19 residues. Germline CDR1 reads LGHNA; CDR2 reads YNFKEQ. CDR3 sequence reads: CASSQDPKTSGRGFVTQYF. In nucleotides, the CDR3 is TGTGCCAGCAGCCAAGATCCCAAGACTAGCGGGAGGGGTTTTGTGACCCAGTACTTC.

This chain uses TRBV4-2 with TRBJ1-2; D is perhaps TRBD1 (6 bases). The CDR3 extends over 15 amino acids. V was shortened by 3 bases and J by 4 bases, with 15 bases between the two germline ends. Per germline, CDR1 LGHNA and CDR2 YNFKEQ. The CDR3 bases are TGTGCCAGCAGCCAGGGACAAGGGGGGCTCTATGGCTACACCTTC. Translation gives CASSQGQGGLYGYTF.